This is a list of T cell receptor beta chains from one sample in a study of beta chain features in type 1 diabetes. Libraries were prepared by immunoSEQ multiplex PCR; TCRdb keeps only in-frame clonotypes and omits some of them. The sample contains 600,000 to 700,000 clones, 9.5% to 15% of which appear only once. The sequencing input was naive CD4+ T cells from blood. Receptor source: a man aged 30 to 39 with type 1 diabetes. Each CDR3 is given with its conserved first and last residue. The D gene is left open where the match is weak. Expanded clones are given a class, and other clones once, few, many or no size at all.

abundance,d_gene,j_gene,v_gene,CDR3nt,CDR3aa
.,TRBD1,TRBJ1-5,TRBV27,TGTGCCAGCAGTTTAGGGACAGGGTCTCAGCCCCAGCATTTT,CASSLGTGSQPQHF
.,TRBD1,TRBJ2-1,TRBV5-1,TGCGCCAGCAGCTCCCTCGGACAGGGGCGGAATGAGCAGTTCTTC,CASSSLGQGRNEQFF
.,.,TRBJ2-7,TRBV6-6,TGTGCCAGCAGCACCGAAGACCCGTACGTGGTTCAGTACTTC,CASSTEDPYVVQYF
.,.,TRBJ1-6,TRBV5-4,TGTGCCAGCAGCTTGGAAGAACGGCGGAGCTCCTATAATTCACCCCTCCACTTT,CASSLEERRSSYNSPLHF
.,.,TRBJ1-2,TRBV7-2,TGTGCCAGCAGCTTAGCGGAAGGGATAGTGGGCTATGGCTACACCTTC,CASSLAEGIVGYGYTF
few,.,TRBJ1-2,TRBV14,TGTGCCAGCAGCCAACTGGACAACAACTATGGCTACACCTTC,CASSQLDNNYGYTF
few,.,TRBJ2-5,TRBV9,TGTGCCAGCAGCGTAGACCCGAATCAAGAGACCCAGTACTTC,CASSVDPNQETQYF
.,.,TRBJ1-6,TRBV30,TGTGCCTGGAGTGTTGAAGATAATTCACCCCTCCACTTT,CAWSVEDNSPLHF
few,.,TRBJ2-3,TRBV30,TGTGCCTGGAGTGTACCGGGAACAGATACGCAGTATTTT,CAWSVPGTDTQYF
.,.,TRBJ2-5,TRBV5-6,TGTGCCAGCAGCTTGGCAAAAGAGACCCAGTACTTC,CASSLAKETQYF
.,.,TRBJ1-1,TRBV19,TGTGCCAGTAGCCCACACCAGATGACCCGGAGCACTGAAGCTTTCTTT,CASSPHQMTRSTEAFF
few,.,TRBJ2-5,TRBV10-3,TGTGCCATCAGCCGGGACGTAGGAGAGACCCAGTACTTC,CAISRDVGETQYF
.,.,TRBJ2-5,TRBV14,TGTGCCAGCAGCCAAGACAGGGTTGAAGAGACCCAGTACTTC,CASSQDRVEETQYF
few,.,TRBJ2-1,TRBV7-2,TGTGCCAGCAGCTTAGCGACAGGAAGGTACAATGAGCAGTTCTTC,CASSLATGRYNEQFF
.,.,TRBJ1-5,TRBV19,TGTGCCAGTAGTATAGAATCAGGGTATCAGCCCCAGCATTTT,CASSIESGYQPQHF
.,.,TRBJ2-7,TRBV5-4,TGTGCCAGCAGCTTGACTAGGGGAAACGAGCAGTACTTC,CASSLTRGNEQYF
.,TRBD2,TRBJ2-3,TRBV7-2,TGTGCCAGCAGCCCGGGGACTAGCGAGACAGATACGCAGTATTTT,CASSPGTSETDTQYF
few,TRBD2,TRBJ2-1,TRBV7-2,TGTGCCAGCAGCCCCCTAGCGGGGTATTACAATGAGCAGTTCTTC,CASSPLAGYYNEQFF
.,.,TRBJ2-6,TRBV19,TGTGCCAGTAGTATCGGTGGGGCTGGGGCCAACGTCCTGACTTTC,CASSIGGAGANVLTF
.,.,TRBJ2-3,TRBV7-2,TGTGCCAGCAGCACTTGGGATCGCGGGTACACAGATACGCAGTATTTT,CASSTWDRGYTDTQYF
.,.,TRBJ2-6,TRBV9,TGTGCCAGCAGCCGAGGGAACTCTGAGGCCAACGTCCTGACTTTC,CASSRGNSEANVLTF
.,TRBD1,TRBJ2-2,TRBV2,TGTGCCAGCAGACAGGGGCCGTGGGACACCGGGGAGCTGTTTTTT,CASRQGPWDTGELFF
few,.,TRBJ2-5,TRBV7-2,TGTGCCAGCACCCGACAGGACCTGATGGGGACCCAGTACTTC,CASTRQDLMGTQYF
few,.,TRBJ1-3,TRBV2,TGTGCCAGCAGTGAAGCGTTCGTGCGAGTCTCTGGAAACACCATATATTTT,CASSEAFVRVSGNTIYF
.,.,TRBJ2-1,TRBV5-5,TGTGCCAGCAGCTTGTACCCACAGCGGGTGGATGAGCAGTTCTTC,CASSLYPQRVDEQFF
.,.,TRBJ1-6,TRBV7-2,TGTGCCAGCAGCTTAGCTTTCCTGAGTTCACCCCTCCACTTT,CASSLAFLSSPLHF
few,TRBD1,TRBJ1-6,TRBV5-1,TGCGCCAGCAGCTTGGTCGGGACAGGGAATAATTCACCCCTCCACTTT,CASSLVGTGNNSPLHF
.,.,TRBJ2-3,TRBV14,TGTGCCAGCAGCCAGCCGGGGAGCACAGATACGCAGTATTTT,CASSQPGSTDTQYF
few,TRBD2,TRBJ2-3,TRBV5-1,TGCGCCAGCAGCCCCGGTGGGACTAGCGGCACAGATACGCAGTATTTT,CASSPGGTSGTDTQYF
.,.,TRBJ1-4,TRBV9,TGTGCCAGCACCCGGAATGAAAAACTGTTTTTT,CASTRNEKLFF
.,.,TRBJ2-3,TRBV7-2,TGTGCCAGCAGCTTAGACCCCAGGGATACGCAGTATTTT,CASSLDPRDTQYF
.,.,TRBJ1-3,TRBV6-5,TGTGCCAGCAGTACATCGGGAGACTCTGGAAACACCATATATTTT,CASSTSGDSGNTIYF
.,TRBD2,TRBJ2-3,TRBV12-5,TGTGCTAGTGCTACCCGGGACGGGGGGGATACGCAGTATTTT,CASATRDGGDTQYF
few,.,TRBJ2-3,TRBV15,TGTGCCACCAGCAGAGATCTTGGCCGGGATACGCAGTATTTT,CATSRDLGRDTQYF
.,.,TRBJ1-5,TRBV7-2,TGTGCCAGCAGCTTAGGATCAGGCAGCGCCTATCAGCCCCAGCATTTT,CASSLGSGSAYQPQHF
.,TRBD2,TRBJ2-7,TRBV7-2,TGTGCCAGCAGCTTAGTGGCTAGCGGTAACTCCTACGAGCAGTACTTC,CASSLVASGNSYEQYF
few,TRBD1,TRBJ2-7,TRBV5-6,TGTGCCAGCAGCCCGGTGGGCAGGGGGATCCACGAGCAGTACTTC,CASSPVGRGIHEQYF
few,.,TRBJ1-3,TRBV6-5,TGTGCCAGCAGTTTAACAGGGTATGGAAACACCATATATTTT,CASSLTGYGNTIYF
.,.,TRBJ2-5,TRBV28,TGTGCCAGCATCCAGGGGGGCGTAGAGACCCAGTACTTC,CASIQGGVETQYF
.,.,TRBJ1-5,TRBV2,TGTGCCAGCACAGGGGAGGGAGGCAATCAGCCCCAGCATTTT,CASTGEGGNQPQHF
few,TRBD1,TRBJ1-5,TRBV9,TGTGCCAGCAGCGCCACAGGGGATCAGCCCCAGCATTTT,CASSATGDQPQHF
.,.,TRBJ1-2,TRBV5-1,TGCGCCAGCAGCAGTACGGTTTCCGTTAACTATGGCTACACCTTC,CASSSTVSVNYGYTF
few,TRBD2,TRBJ2-3,TRBV27,TGTGCCAGCAGTTTGTTCTCCCCGACTAGCGGGGGCACAGATACGCAGTATTTT,CASSLFSPTSGGTDTQYF
.,.,TRBJ2-1,TRBV27,TGTGCCAGCAGCCTTCGGGGCCCCTCCTACAATGAGCAGTTCTTC,CASSLRGPSYNEQFF
.,.,TRBJ2-7,TRBV28,TGTGCCAGCAGCCTCGGGAGGGCGAGACAGGGGGACCACGAGCAGTACTTC,CASSLGRARQGDHEQYF
.,.,TRBJ2-7,TRBV30,TGTGCCTGGAGTAAAAGCTACGAGCAGTACTTC,CAWSKSYEQYF
.,.,TRBJ1-2,TRBV4-2,TGTGCCAGCAGCCAAGATTGGAGGGGACCCGGCTACACCTTC,CASSQDWRGPGYTF
.,.,TRBJ2-7,TRBV6-5,TGTGCCAGCAGTTACTCAGCGGGTCCCTACGAGCAGTACTTC,CASSYSAGPYEQYF
few,TRBD1,TRBJ2-6,TRBV25-1,TGTGCCAGCAGGGGGACAGGGGGCTCTGGGGCCAACGTCCTGACTTTC,CASRGTGGSGANVLTF
.,.,TRBJ2-3,TRBV9,TGTGCCAGCGGCTCCGACATATTCACAGATACGCAGTATTTT,CASGSDIFTDTQYF
.,TRBD1,TRBJ2-7,TRBV2,TGTGCCAGCAGTGAACGGTGGGACAGGACCTACGAGCAGTACTTC,CASSERWDRTYEQYF
few,.,TRBJ2-5,TRBV7-2,TGTGCCAGCAGCTTAGGGACACAGGGACCCCAAGAGACCCAGTACTTC,CASSLGTQGPQETQYF
.,.,TRBJ2-3,TRBV7-2,TGTGCCAGCAGCTCCCAGGGCCTTGGAATGGATACGCAGTATTTT,CASSSQGLGMDTQYF
.,.,TRBJ1-1,TRBV6-1,TGTGCCAGCAGCAAGACCATGAACACTGAAGCTTTCTTT,CASSKTMNTEAFF
.,TRBD1,TRBJ2-7,TRBV5-4,TGTGCCAGCAGCAGGGGACAGGGAAGCGCCTACGAGCAGTACTTC,CASSRGQGSAYEQYF
.,.,TRBJ1-2,TRBV4-3,TGCGCCAGCAGCCCCGACAGCTACTATGGCTACACCTTC,CASSPDSYYGYTF
few,TRBD2,TRBJ2-6,TRBV7-6,TGTGCCAGCAGTAACCGCGGGGTAGCGGGTTACTCTGGGGCCAACGTCCTGACTTTC,CASSNRGVAGYSGANVLTF